Listed below are T cell receptor beta chains from one sample, sequenced in a study of CD4 T cells in relation to SARS-CoV-2 and coronaviruses. Method: immunoSEQ multiplex PCR; TCRdb's copy keeps in-frame clones and lacks some. The data contain 65,000 or so clones, about 90% of them singletons. Specimen: memory CD4+ T cells from PBMCs. These receptors were obtained from a human donor in good health. Each CDR3 is given with its conserved first and last residue. The D gene is left open where the match is weak. Some rows mark clone size as missing; the rest say once, few, many or name a class of expanded clone.

j_call v_call clone_size d_call cdr3_aa cdr3_nt
TRBJ2-3 TRBV2 . TRBD2 CASSVGGADTQYF TGTGCCAGCAGTGTCGGGGGGGCAGATACGCAGTATTTT
TRBJ1-5 TRBV18 . . CASSPGSGTNQPQHF TGTGCCAGCTCACCCGGATCGGGAACCAATCAGCCCCAGCATTTT
TRBJ1-2 TRBV30 . TRBD1 CAFSGVQGGSKGYTF TGTGCCTTCTCGGGGGTGCAGGGGGGCTCTAAGGGCTACACCTTC
TRBJ1-1 TRBV5-6 few TRBD1 CASSLLRGPRNTEAFF TGTGCCAGCAGCTTATTGAGGGGGCCTCGGAACACTGAAGCTTTCTTT
TRBJ1-4 TRBV10-3 . . CAISSRPGTGVEKLFF TGTGCCATCAGTTCCCGCCCCGGGACCGGGGTTGAAAAACTGTTTTTT
TRBJ2-2 TRBV5-1 once . CASSLEVNTGELFF TGCGCCAGCAGCTTGGAGGTGAACACCGGGGAGCTGTTTTTT
TRBJ2-7 TRBV3-1/TRBV3-2 . TRBD1 CASSHQRGQGDEQYF TGTGCCAGCAGCCATCAGCGGGGACAGGGGGACGAGCAGTACTTC
TRBJ2-3 TRBV9 few . CASSVAWGSDTQYF TGTGCCAGCAGCGTAGCTTGGGGATCCGATACGCAGTATTTT
TRBJ2-2 TRBV2 . . CASSLEGGDTGELFF TGTGCCAGCTCCCTCGAGGGGGGCGACACCGGGGAGCTGTTTTTT
TRBJ2-4 TRBV4-1 . TRBD1 CASRSLGDRENIQYF TGCGCCAGCAGATCATTGGGGGACAGGGAAAACATTCAGTACTTC
TRBJ1-5 TRBV5-1 . . CASSKDGISNQPQHF TGCGCCAGCAGCAAGGACGGCATTAGCAATCAGCCCCAGCATTTT
TRBJ1-2 TRBV6-5 once TRBD1 CASSYQGGYYGYTF TGTGCCAGCAGTTACCAAGGGGGCTACTATGGCTACACCTTC
TRBJ1-4 TRBV5-1 . TRBD1 CASSSTEQGDRVEKLFF TGCGCCAGCAGCTCTACCGAACAGGGGGACCGGGTTGAAAAACTGTTTTTT
TRBJ1-1 TRBV5-1 . TRBD1 CASSFGTGDGEAFF TGCGCCAGCAGCTTCGGGACAGGGGATGGTGAAGCTTTCTTT
TRBJ1-1 TRBV5-4 . TRBD1 CASSSTATGSTEAFF TGTGCCAGCAGCTCCACAGCGACAGGGAGTACTGAAGCTTTCTTT
TRBJ1-2 TRBV28 . TRBD1 CASSSGQGSFGYTF TGTGCCAGCAGTTCGGGACAGGGGAGTTTTGGCTACACCTTC
TRBJ2-5 TRBV15 . . CATREAGHINGETQYF TGTGCCACCAGAGAAGCGGGACACATAAATGGAGAGACCCAGTACTTC
TRBJ1-1 TRBV7-2 once . CASSLNDDRLAEAFF TGTGCCAGCAGCTTAAATGATGACAGGCTAGCTGAAGCTTTCTTT
TRBJ2-7 TRBV12-5 . TRBD1 CASGFPDRPLSYEQYF TGTGCTAGTGGTTTCCCGGACAGGCCCCTCTCCTACGAGCAGTACTTC
TRBJ2-3 TRBV4-3 . . CASSQNPTGTDTQYF TGCGCCAGCAGCCAAAACCCGACAGGCACAGATACGCAGTATTTT
TRBJ2-7 TRBV28 . . CASKEGAYEQYF TGTGCCAGCAAAGAGGGGGCCTACGAGCAGTACTTC
TRBJ2-7 TRBV2 . . CASRSLVLGPWQYF TGTGCCAGCAGATCGTTGGTTTTAGGCCCGTGGCAGTACTTC
TRBJ2-5 TRBV5-1 . . CASSSRGRQETQYF TGCGCCAGCAGCTCGCGGGGACGCCAAGAGACCCAGTACTTC
TRBJ2-1 TRBV5-1 . TRBD2 CASSSGLARLRGRENEQFF TGCGCCAGCAGCTCTGGACTAGCCCGACTGAGAGGAAGAGAAAATGAGCAGTTCTTC
TRBJ1-2 TRBV12-3/TRBV12-4 . . CASSQAGWEGYTF TGTGCCAGCAGTCAAGCAGGATGGGAGGGCTACACCTTC
TRBJ1-2 TRBV7-2 . . CASSLVTIYGYTF TGTGCCAGCAGCTTAGTAACTATCTATGGCTACACCTTC
TRBJ1-2 TRBV12-5 . . CASGQDRPYGYTF TGTGCTAGTGGCCAGGATCGACCCTATGGCTACACCTTC
TRBJ2-1 TRBV18 . TRBD2 CASSPFTSGAYNEQFF TGTGCCAGCTCACCTTTTACTAGCGGGGCTTACAATGAGCAGTTCTTC
TRBJ2-4 TRBV6-6 . TRBD1 CASSTQGAAKNIQYF TGTGCCAGCAGTACACAGGGGGCTGCCAAAAACATTCAGTACTTC
TRBJ2-5 TRBV5-5 . . CASSLGREETQYF TGTGCCAGCAGCTTGGGCAGGGAAGAGACCCAGTACTTC